The 29 T cell receptor beta chains in this list originate from one sample, sequenced in a study of OX40 agonist ivuxolimab in advanced cancers. TCRdb's copy holds only in-frame clones and misses some; the assay was immunoSEQ multiplex PCR. Counted here are nearly 50,000 clones, 70% to 90% occurring once; the ten biggest clones make up 45% to 55%. The specimen comprised CD4+ or CD8+ T cells sorted from blood, sampled in a trial of the OX40 agonist ivuxolimab. These receptors all come from an adult with an advanced solid tumor such as melanoma, head and neck, liver or kidney cancer.

CDR3 DNA: TGTGCCAGCTCACCACCGGGTCGCGAGCAGTACTTC. The encoded protein is CASSPPGREQYF. The rearrangement links TRBV18 to TRBJ2-7; no clear D. This CDR3 is built from 12 residues. V gave up 0 bases and J gave up 6 bases, with 6 bases separating them. Germline-derived CDR1 and CDR2 are KGHSH and LQKENI.

The rearrangement uses TRBV5-6 and TRBJ2-1; TRBD1 matches 7 bases. The CDR3 contains 16 residues. After removal of 3 bases from V and 7 bases from J, the junction contained 13 bases not matched to a gene. Germline values: CDR1 SGHDT, CDR2 YYEEEE. The CDR3: CASSSTGALLRNEQFF. The CDR3 DNA follows: TGTGCCAGCAGCTCTACAGGGGCTCTCCTTCGTAATGAGCAGTTCTTC.

The chain joins TRBV6-1 to TRBJ2-2; 7 nucleotides line up with TRBD1. CDR3 length: 15 amino acids. The germline V gene encodes CDR1 MNHNS and CDR2 SASEGT. With 4 bases clipped from V and 3 bases from J, the junction kept 5 bases outside the gene matches. The CDR3 nucleotides are TGTGCCAGCAGTGTTCGACAGGGATACACCGGGGAGCTGTTTTTT. It specifies CASSVRQGYTGELFF.

The chain is built from TRBV28 and TRBJ2-5; 9 bases are shared with TRBD2. Germline loops: CDR1 MDHEN, CDR2 SYDVKM. This CDR3 is built from 17 residues. V lost 3 bases and J lost 0; bases outside the gene matches: 8. CDR3 in DNA: TGTGCCAGCAGTTTTCTTCCAGCGGGGGGATACCAAGAGACCCAGTACTTC. Translated: CASSFLPAGGYQETQYF.

The rearrangement uses TRBV2 and TRBJ2-7; TRBD1 aligns across 7 bases. Trimming cost V 8 bases and J 3 bases; bases outside gene matches: 13. CDR3 length equals 15 residues. Germline V CDR1 and CDR2: SNHLY, FYNNEI. The CDR3 protein is CASEGEGDRVYEQYF. CDR3 coding DNA: TGTGCCAGCGAGGGAGAGGGGGACAGAGTCTACGAGCAGTACTTC. The full variable domain, completed using reference TRBV2 and TRBJ2-7, is EPEVTQTPSHQVTQMGQEVILRCVPISNHLYFYWYRQILGQKVEFLVSFYNNEISEKSEIFDDQFSVERPDGSNFTLKIRSTKLEDSAMYFCASEGEGDRVYEQYFGPGTRLTVT.

The chain combines TRBV28 with TRBJ2-1, with D unresolved. With 5 bases removed from V and 7 bases from J, the gap between germline ends came to 12 bases. CDR1 and CDR2 from the germline V gene are MDHEN and SYDVKM. This CDR3 region has 13 residues. CDR3 region: CASSLVLTNEQFF. The CDR3 DNA reads TGTGCCAGCAGTCTAGTTTTAACAAATGAGCAGTTCTTC.

The chain carries TRBV29-1 and TRBJ1-4, with TRBD1 matching 10 bases. Trimming cost V 6 bases and J 8 bases; bases outside gene matches: 6. CDR3 size: 13 residues. The V gene's germline CDR1 is SQVTM and CDR2 ANQGSEA. CDR3 in DNA: TGCAGCGTCCTGACAGGGGGCAGCGAAAAACTGTTTTTT. It encodes CSVLTGGSEKLFF.

The chain employs TRBV9 and TRBJ2-3; TRBD2 is a possible D gene (6 bases). V shed 3 bases and J shed 3 bases, with 17 bases lying between them. In germline, CDR1 is SGDLS, CDR2 YYNGEE. The CDR3 has 16 residues. DNA of the CDR3: TGTGCCAGCAGCGGGGGTAGCGGTTTCTCTACAGATACGCAGTATTTT. It specifies CASSGGSGFSTDTQYF.

The gene calls are TRBV30 and TRBJ2-7, with TRBD1 matching over 10 bases. The CDR3 extends over 16 amino acids. The V gene end was trimmed by 0 bases and the J gene end by 4 bases; junction bases not matched to a gene: 9. Per germline, CDR1 GTSNPN and CDR2 SVGIG (reference sequence). Written as DNA, the CDR3 is TGTGCCTGGAGTGTTTGGGACAGGGGACTCCTATACGAGCAGTACTTC. The encoded protein is CAWSVWDRGLLYEQYF. Full variable domain (rest looked up from reference TRBV30 and TRBJ2-7): SQTIHQWPATLVQPVGSPLSLECTVEGTSNPNLYWYRQAAGRGLQLLFYSVGIGQISSEVPQNLSASRPQDRQFILSSKKLLLSDSGFYLCAWSVWDRGLLYEQYFGPGTRLTVT.

This clone was picked up a small number of times. The chain links TRBV25-1 to TRBJ1-3; perhaps TRBD1 as D (5 bases). CDR1 is MGHDK, CDR2 SYGVNS, per germline. Between the trimmed V and J ends, which lost 0 bases and 0 bases, there was a span of 15 bases. This CDR3 has 18 amino acids. The CDR3 spells CASSEYGAGTLSGNTIYF. DNA for the CDR3: TGTGCCAGCAGTGAATATGGGGCGGGGACGCTCTCTGGAAACACCATATATTTT.

V gene TRBV7-3 combines with J gene TRBJ1-4; D might be TRBD1 (5 bases). The CDR3 extends over 16 amino acids. CDR1 SGHTA and CDR2 FQGTGA come from the germline V gene. Trimming removed 6 bases at V and 0 bases at J, with 14 bases between. The CDR3, as DNA: TGTGCCAGCAGTCAAGACAGCCATGCAACTAATGAAAAACTGTTTTTT. Protein: CASSQDSHATNEKLFF.

This clone was counted a few times. The gene calls are TRBV18 and TRBJ1-5, with D tentatively TRBD1 (5 bases). The length of the CDR3 is 15 residues. In germline, CDR1 is KGHSH, CDR2 LQKENI. V gave up 6 bases and J gave up 7 bases, with 19 bases separating them. CDR3 loop: CASSSKGTLRQPQHF. The CDR3 DNA reads TGTGCCAGCTCCTCAAAAGGGACTTTGAGGCAGCCCCAGCATTTT.

V and J are TRBV6-5 and TRBJ2-5; 9 bases map to TRBD1. Germline V gives CDR1 MNHEY, CDR2 SVGAGI. V gave up 7 bases and J gave up 5 bases; unmatched junction bases: 8. This CDR3 is 14 amino acids long. This CDR3 reads CASTSTGGHETQYF. The CDR3 nucleotides are TGTGCCAGCACCTCGACAGGGGGTCACGAGACCCAGTACTTC.

The chain couples TRBV28 to TRBJ1-4; 7 bases agree with TRBD1. The CDR3 runs 14 residues. Germline V gene sequence: CDR1 MDHEN, CDR2 SYDVKM. Germline trimming cut 5 bases from V and 6 bases from J; bases unmatched to any gene: 6. The chain's CDR3 is CASSTDRAHEKLFF. CDR3 coding DNA: TGTGCCAGCAGTACCGACAGGGCCCATGAAAAACTGTTTTTT.

The chain recombines TRBV9 with TRBJ2-3; the D gene could be TRBD1 or TRBD2 (6 bases each). The CDR3 runs 17 residues. CDR1 is SGDLS and CDR2 is YYNGEE in the germline V gene. The V end was cut by 3 bases, the J end by 5 bases, with 22 bases between. CDR3 loop: CASSAHGGAGGGDTQYF. Here the CDR3 DNA reads TGTGCCAGCAGCGCCCACGGAGGCGCCGGAGGGGGAGATACGCAGTATTTT. Full variable domain (rest looked up from reference TRBV9 and TRBJ2-3): DSGVTQTPKHLITATGQRVTLRCSPRSGDLSVYWYQQSLDQGLQFLIQYYNGEERAKGNILERFSAQQFPDLHSELNLSSLELGDSALYFCASSAHGGAGGGDTQYFGPGTRLTVL.

The chain uses TRBV13 and TRBJ2-1; D is uncertain. Per germline, CDR1 PRHDT and CDR2 FYEKMQ (reference sequence). There are 15 residues in the CDR3. V shed 3 bases and J shed 6 bases, with 15 bases lying between them. The CDR3 nucleotides read TGTGCCAGCAGCTTGGACGTAGGGCAGGCCAATGAGCAGTTCTTC. Encoded protein: CASSLDVGQANEQFF.

This chain uses TRBV4-1 with TRBJ2-5, with D hard to call. With 0 bases removed from V and 1 base from J, the gap between germline ends came to 9 bases. The CDR3 covers 15 residues. The germline V gene has CDR1 MGHRA and CDR2 YSYEKL. This CDR3 reads CASSQEKRSQETQYF. The CDR3 DNA follows: TGCGCCAGCAGCCAAGAAAAGAGATCCCAAGAGACCCAGTACTTC.

V and J are TRBV4-3 and TRBJ2-2, with a possible D match to TRBD2 (6 bases). Trimming pared 4 bases from V and 6 bases from J, leaving 15 bases between. This CDR3 contains 15 residues. Germline V gene sequence: CDR1 LGHNA, CDR2 YSLEER. For the CDR3, the DNA is TGCGCCAGCAGCCCTCGGGGGAATAATCCCGGGGAGCTGTTTTTT. Amino acid sequence: CASSPRGNNPGELFF.

In this sample, this clone turned up a few times. At the DNA level, this CDR3 is encoded by other sequences in the same sample as well. The chain employs TRBV28 and TRBJ2-3, with 8 nucleotides matching TRBD1. Germline lookup yields CDR1 MDHEN and CDR2 SYDVKM. The CDR3 contains 16 residues. Trimming cost V 5 bases and J 2 bases; bases outside gene matches: 9. CDR3 region: CASSPPGGAYTDTQYF. In DNA, the CDR3 is TGTGCCAGCAGTCCCCCAGGGGGCGCCTACACAGATACGCAGTATTTT. The full variable domain, its missing parts supplied by reference TRBV28 and TRBJ2-3, is DVKVTQSSRYLVKRTGEKVFLECVQDMDHENMFWYRQDPGLGLRLIYFSYDVKMKEKGDIPEGYSVSREKKERFSLILESASTNQTSMYLCASSPPGGAYTDTQYFGPGTRLTVL.

The V gene is TRBV18, the J gene TRBJ2-3; possibly TRBD1 for D (6 bases). This CDR3 region has 16 residues. The V gene's germline CDR1 is KGHSH and CDR2 LQKENI. Trimming shortened V by 3 bases and J by 5 bases, and 18 bases separated the two germline ends. The CDR3 spells CASSPLDGGFGDTQYF. For the CDR3, the DNA is TGTGCCAGCTCACCTCTAGATGGGGGCTTCGGAGATACGCAGTATTTT.

J is TRBJ2-3 and V is TRBV7-6; D ambiguous. CDR1 and CDR2 (germline): SGHVS, FNYEAQ. With 3 bases removed from V and 3 bases from J, the gap between germline ends came to 4 bases. CDR3 size: 12 residues. CDR3 sequence: CASSFGTDTQYF. The CDR3 bases are TGTGCCAGCAGCTTTGGGACAGATACGCAGTATTTT.

A word on this clone: Other nucleotide sequences from this sample produce the same CDR3. The rearrangement uses TRBV6-5 and TRBJ1-2; D is uncertain. CDR3 length: 14 residues. CDR1 is MNHEY and CDR2 is SVGAGI in the germline V gene. V lost 0 bases and J lost 3, with 8 bases in between. The CDR3 is CASSYSPGDYGYTF. The CDR3 nucleotides are TGTGCCAGCAGTTACTCGCCGGGAGACTATGGCTACACCTTC.

This chain connects TRBV9 to TRBJ2-5; D remains ambiguous. In germline, CDR1 is SGDLS, CDR2 YYNGEE. CDR3 length: 15 amino acids. Trimming took off 2 bases at V and 2 bases at J, with 13 bases between the two ends. CDR3 DNA sequence: TGTGCCAGCAGCGTGAGATCCGGGTTTCAAGAGACCCAGTACTTC. This codes for CASSVRSGFQETQYF.

The chain uses TRBV7-9 and TRBJ2-7; no reliable D call. Looked up from germline, CDR1 is SEHNR and CDR2 is FQNEAQ (reference sequence). The V and J ends lost 4 bases and 5 bases respectively, with 12 bases between them. CDR3 length equals 13 residues. Here the CDR3 DNA reads TGTGCCAGCAGCTCCGACCGACGCGACGAGCAGTACTTC. Its translation is CASSSDRRDEQYF. The entire variable domain, with the rest obtained from reference TRBV7-9 and TRBJ2-7, is as follows: DTGVSQNPRHKITKRGQNVTFRCDPISEHNRLYWYRQTLGQGPEFLTYFQNEAQLEKSRLLSDRFSAERPKGSFSTLEIQRTEQGDSAMYLCASSSDRRDEQYFGPGTRLTVT.

The chain carries TRBV11-3 and TRBJ2-7; D unresolved. The CDR3 loop spans 12 amino acids. In germline, CDR1 is SGHNT, CDR2 YENEEA. Trimming removed 4 bases from V and 0 bases from J, with 4 bases in between. CDR3: CASSSSSYEQYF. DNA for the CDR3: TGTGCCAGCAGCTCGAGCTCCTACGAGCAGTACTTC.

J is TRBJ1-1 and V is TRBV4-3, with D unresolved. Per germline, CDR1 LGHNA and CDR2 YSLEER. Deletions cut 0 bases from V and 6 bases from J, with 14 bases between. This CDR3 has 15 residues. CDR3 in DNA: TGCGCCAGCAGCCAAGATGAGGCGGGGATCGCTGAAGCTTTCTTT. Translated: CASSQDEAGIAEAFF.

The J gene is TRBJ2-5, the V gene TRBV5-6; 7 bases map to TRBD1. V gave up 3 bases and J gave up 2 bases; unmatched junction bases: 10. Looked up from germline, CDR1 is SGHDT and CDR2 is YYEEEE. This CDR3 has 16 amino acids. The CDR3 sequence is CASSYYTGQLQETQYF. The CDR3 DNA reads TGTGCCAGCAGCTATTATACGGGACAGCTACAAGAGACCCAGTACTTC.

This chain links TRBV27 with TRBJ1-2; D uncertain. The germline V gene encodes CDR1 MNHEY and CDR2 SMNVEV (reference sequence). V was trimmed by 2 bases and J by 5 bases, leaving 9 bases between them. This CDR3 spans 13 amino acids. CDR3: CASSLGWGYGYTF. The CDR3, as DNA: TGTGCCAGCAGTTTAGGCTGGGGATATGGCTACACCTTC.

The rearrangement joins TRBV19 to TRBJ2-1, with unresolved D. V lost 4 bases and J lost 9, with 7 bases in between. Germline loops: CDR1 LNHDA, CDR2 SQIVND (reference sequence). The CDR3 length is 11 residues. DNA for the CDR3: TGTGCCAGTAGTAACATCCGTGAGCAGTTCTTC. Translated: CASSNIREQFF.